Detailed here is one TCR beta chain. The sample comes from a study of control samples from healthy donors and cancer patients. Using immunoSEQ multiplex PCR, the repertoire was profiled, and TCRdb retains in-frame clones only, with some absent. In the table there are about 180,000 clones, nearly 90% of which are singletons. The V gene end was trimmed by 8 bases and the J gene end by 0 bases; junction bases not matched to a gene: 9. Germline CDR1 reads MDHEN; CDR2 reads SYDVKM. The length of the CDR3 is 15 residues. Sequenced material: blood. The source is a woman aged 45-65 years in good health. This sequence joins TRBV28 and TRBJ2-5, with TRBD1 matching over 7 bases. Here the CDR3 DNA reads TGTGCCAGCCAGCAGACAGGGCCCCACCAAGAGACCCAGTACTTC. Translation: CASQQTGPHQETQYF.